This TCR beta chain comes out of a study of shared clonotypes between healthy human individuals. This clone was observed a handful of times. The antigen remains undetermined. In the CD4+ fraction, cells were divided into CD45RA+ naive and CD45RA-negative memory subsets. Each sorted subset replicate got 200 ng genomic DNA, roughly 30,000 genomes. Data came from immunoSEQ multiplex PCR; TCRdb stores just in-frame clones and leaves some out. The sample has about 960,000 clones; more than 75% are singletons. Study-wide results and limits: Clonotype sharing among donors likely depends on sequencing depth.

The specimen was memory CD4+ T cells sorted from blood. The subset denotes: CD45RA-negative fraction. This receptor was identified in a man younger than 35 in good health.

The DNA of the CDR3 is TGTGCCACCAGCAGAGAAAGCAAGGGTACAGAGACCCAGTACTTC. Protein product: CATSRESKGTETQYF. The chain is built from TRBV15 and TRBJ2-5; D remains ambiguous. From germline, CDR1 is LNHNV and CDR2 YYDKDF (reference sequence). V was pared by 0 bases and J by 4 bases, with 12 bases between. The CDR3 has 15 residues.